This T cell receptor (beta chain) was sequenced during a study of T cells in tuberculosis. Sequencing of TCR-alpha and TCR-beta chains was unpaired. Produced via immunoSEQ multiplex PCR; TCRdb's table is partial and in-frame only. The sample records approximately 88,000 clones, under 95% being singletons. Thawed, overnight-rested PBMC were stained with GMM-loaded CD1B tetramer, viability dye and anti-CD3, then sorted. The CD1B tetramers carried C32 glucose monomycolate purified from Rhodococcus equi. Germline V gives CDR1 MNHNY, CDR2 SVGAGI (reference sequence). The junction had 5 bases not matched to a gene; V was cut back by 6 bases and J by 0 bases. The CDR3 extends over 15 amino acids.

V gene TRBV6-6 combines with J gene TRBJ1-2; 9 nucleotides match TRBD1. The sequenced sample was CD1b-GMM tetramer-negative cells sorted from PBMCs. This receptor was identified in an adult woman with latent tuberculosis. CDR3 DNA: TGTGCCAGCAGCAGACAGGGGGGAGCTAACTATGGCTACACCTTC. It specifies CASSRQGGANYGYTF.